A selection of T cell receptor beta chains follows, all from one sample in a study of cytomegalovirus exposure and HLA in healthy donors. Assay used: immunoSEQ multiplex PCR; TCRdb lists only in-frame clones, some missing. Of 100,000 to 150,000 clones listed, 81% are singletons. Sequenced material: PBMCs. These receptors came from a woman aged 40 to 55 in good health and CMV-seropositive. CDR3s include the opening cysteine and the closing phenylalanine or tryptophan. A D gene is named only where the DNA matches it firmly. The size entry is marked missing in some rows and otherwise reads once, few, many or a size class.

>NA|TRBD1|TRBV5-1|TRBJ2-3|16
TGCGCCAGCAGCTTGGCCGAGGGACAGTTGGCAGATACGCAGTATTTT
CASSLAEGQLADTQYF
>NA|TRBD1|TRBV5-4|TRBJ1-3|15
TGTGCCAGCAGCTCGGGACAGGGGAGGGGAAACACCATATATTTT
CASSSGQGRGNTIYF
>NA|TRBD2|TRBV7-9|TRBJ2-1|13
TGTGCCAGCAGCCGGATTACTAGCGATGAGCAGTTCTTC
CASSRITSDEQFF
>once|NA|TRBV7-9|TRBJ2-7|15
TGTGCCAGCAGGGCGGGGCAGGGGGAAAATTACGAGCAGTACTTC
CASRAGQGENYEQYF
>NA|NA|TRBV6-6|TRBJ2-7|14
TGTGCCAGCAACCCGAGGGGGTCCTCCTACGAGCAGTACTTC
CASNPRGSSYEQYF
>once|NA|TRBV7-2|TRBJ1-2|16
TGTGCCAGCAGCTTAGCCACAGCATTGAGGGACTATGGCTACACCTTC
CASSLATALRDYGYTF
>once|NA|TRBV28|TRBJ2-7|11
TGTGCCAGCAGGGGGGAACAGGGCTTCTACTTC
CASRGEQGFYF
>NA|TRBD2|TRBV5-1|TRBJ2-7|15
TGCGCCAGCAGCACCGGGACTAGCGACTTAGGCGAGCAGTACTTC
CASSTGTSDLGEQYF
>NA|NA|TRBV6-5|TRBJ2-7|13
TGTGCCACCCTAGCCCGTTCCTCCTACGAGCAGTACTTC
CATLARSSYEQYF
>few|NA|TRBV11-1|TRBJ1-1|15
TGTGCCAGCAGCCCGCGAGGGCGACGGAACACTGAAGCTTTCTTT
CASSPRGRRNTEAFF
>NA|TRBD1|TRBV7-8|TRBJ2-6|17
TGTGCCAGCAGCAAGGGACAGGGGGGCTCTGGGGCCAACGTCCTGACTTTC
CASSKGQGGSGANVLTF
>NA|TRBD1|TRBV18|TRBJ1-1|17
TGTGCCAGCTCACCACTACCATTAACAGGGGCGAACACTGAAGCTTTCTTT
CASSPLPLTGANTEAFF
>NA|TRBD1|TRBV9|TRBJ1-2|13
TGTGCCAGCAGCGTACTTGCAGGGGGCGACTACACCTTC
CASSVLAGGDYTF
>NA|NA|TRBV7-6|TRBJ2-2|15
TGTGCCAGCAGCCAGAGGGGGGGCACGACCGGGGAGCTGTTTTTT
CASSQRGGTTGELFF
>NA|NA|TRBV6-5|TRBJ2-7|11
TGTGCCAGCATTAGGGGTTACGAGCAGTACTTC
CASIRGYEQYF
>few|NA|TRBV27|TRBJ2-1|13
TGTGCCAGCAGTTTATATGCCAGGGATGAGCAGTTCTTC
CASSLYARDEQFF
>NA|NA|TRBV5-4|TRBJ1-2|14
TGTGCCAGCAGCTTGGAGACAGCCAACTATGGCTACACCTTC
CASSLETANYGYTF
>NA|TRBD2|TRBV29-1|TRBJ2-7|15
TGCAGCGTTGAAGATCTTAGCGGGACGACCTACGAGCAGTACTTC
CSVEDLSGTTYEQYF
>NA|TRBD1|TRBV2|TRBJ2-7|14
TGTGCCAGCAACTACGACAGGGGAGCTTACGAGCAGTACTTC
CASNYDRGAYEQYF
>once|TRBD1|TRBV7-9|TRBJ1-5|15
TGTGCCAGCAGCTCGACAGGGCTAGGGAATCAGCCCCAGCATTTT
CASSSTGLGNQPQHF
>NA|TRBD2|TRBV6-1|TRBJ2-4|15
TGTGCCAGCAGTGAAGAGCGGGAATTCGAAAACATTCAGTACTTC
CASSEEREFENIQYF
>NA|TRBD2|TRBV13|TRBJ2-3|14
TGTGCCAGCAGCGTCGAGCGGGGTCGATATACGCAGTATTTT
CASSVERGRYTQYF
>NA|NA|TRBV6-1|TRBJ1-2|13
TGTGCCAGCAGTATCGGGACTATCTATGGCTACACCTTC
CASSIGTIYGYTF
>once|NA|TRBV30|TRBJ1-4|14
TGTGCCTGGAGTGCGGGGGGAAGTAATGAAAAACTGTTTTTT
CAWSAGGSNEKLFF
>NA|TRBD1|TRBV7-9|TRBJ1-1|18
TGTGCCAGCAGCTTAGAGTTAAGGGGACAGGGGAGGACCACTGAAGCTTTCTTT
CASSLELRGQGRTTEAFF
>NA|NA|TRBV27|TRBJ1-2|17
TGTGCCAGCAGTTCAAACCCAACAGGTCTCGCTAACTATGGCTACCCCTTC
CASSSNPTGLANYGYPF
>NA|NA|TRBV15|TRBJ1-1|15
TGTGCCACCAGCAGACATACAGGGATGAACACTGAAGCTTTCTTT
CATSRHTGMNTEAFF